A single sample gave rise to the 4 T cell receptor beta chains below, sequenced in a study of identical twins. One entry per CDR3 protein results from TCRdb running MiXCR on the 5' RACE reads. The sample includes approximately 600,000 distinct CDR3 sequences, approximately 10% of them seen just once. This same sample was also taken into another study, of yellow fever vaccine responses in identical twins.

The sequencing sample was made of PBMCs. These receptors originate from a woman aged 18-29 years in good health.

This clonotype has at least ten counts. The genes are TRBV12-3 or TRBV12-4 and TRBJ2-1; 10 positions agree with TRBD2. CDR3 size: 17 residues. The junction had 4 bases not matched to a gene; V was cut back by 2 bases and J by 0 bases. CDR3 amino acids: CASSLRTSGSSYNEQFF. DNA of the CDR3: TGTGCCAGCAGTTTAAGGACTAGCGGCAGCTCCTACAATGAGCAGTTCTTC.

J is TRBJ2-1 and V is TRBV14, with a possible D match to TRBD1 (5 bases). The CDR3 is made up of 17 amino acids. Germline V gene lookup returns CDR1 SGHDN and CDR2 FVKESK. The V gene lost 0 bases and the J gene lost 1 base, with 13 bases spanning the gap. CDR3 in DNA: TGTGCCAGCAGCCAAGATCAGGGAAGGTCGTCCTACAATGAGCAGTTCTTC. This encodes CASSQDQGRSSYNEQFF.

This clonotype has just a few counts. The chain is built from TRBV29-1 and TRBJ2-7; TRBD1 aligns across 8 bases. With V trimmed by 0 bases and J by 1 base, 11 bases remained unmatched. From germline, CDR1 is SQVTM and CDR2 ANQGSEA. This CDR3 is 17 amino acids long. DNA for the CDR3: TGCAGCGTTGAAGATCGGGGGTCACAGGGGGTATCCTACGAGCAGTACTTC. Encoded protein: CSVEDRGSQGVSYEQYF.

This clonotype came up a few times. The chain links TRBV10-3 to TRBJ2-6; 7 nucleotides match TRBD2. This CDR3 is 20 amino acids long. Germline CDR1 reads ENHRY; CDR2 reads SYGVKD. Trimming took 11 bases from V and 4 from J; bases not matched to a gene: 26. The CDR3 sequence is CAVLITAGPGVLGGANVLTF. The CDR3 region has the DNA TGTGCCGTCTTAATCACAGCGGGACCCGGTGTACTGGGGGGGGCCAACGTCCTGACTTTC.